A single sample is the source of the 14 T cell receptor beta chains below, sequenced in a study of CD8 T cells in Susac syndrome. Random-hexamer reverse transcription was applied to roughly 0.5 to 1 ug RNA. TCRdb fed the immunoSEQ multiplex PCR reads into MiXCR, producing one record per CDR3 protein. The sample has 250,000 or so distinct CDR3 sequences; just under 95% are singletons. Sequencing used CD4+ T cells from PBMCs. These receptors were obtained from a human donor with multiple sclerosis.

This chain uses TRBV4-1 with TRBJ2-6; a weak D match, TRBD2 (6 bases). V gave up 0 bases and J gave up 1 base, with 22 bases separating them. Looked up from germline, CDR1 is MGHRA and CDR2 is YSYEKL. The length of the CDR3 is 21 residues. In DNA form, the CDR3 reads TGCGCCAGCAGCCAAGATCGGGAGAGAGGCCCGTTCGTTTCTGGGGCCAACGTCCTGACTTTC. Protein product: CASSQDRERGPFVSGANVLTF.

This chain joins TRBV30 and TRBJ2-3; 10 bases match TRBD1. Germline CDR1 is GTSNPN and CDR2 is SVGIG (reference sequence). The CDR3 runs to 14 residues. J gave up 6 bases and V 4 bases, and 7 bases lay outside the gene matches. CDR3 nucleotides: TGTGCCTGGACGGAGGGGACAGGGGCCGATACGCAGTATTTT. It translates to CAWTEGTGADTQYF.

The V gene is TRBV20-1, the J gene TRBJ1-5, with D uncertain. The CDR3 consists of 14 residues. Trimming left V 1 base short and J 1 base short, with 8 bases between. Germline V CDR1 and CDR2: DFQATT, SNEGSKA (reference sequence). In DNA, the CDR3 is TGCAGTGCTAGAGTGGTTGGGAGCAATCAGCCCCAGCATTTT. Translated: CSARVVGSNQPQHF.

This rearrangement joins TRBV27 to TRBJ1-1; possibly TRBD1 for D (6 bases). The germline V gene encodes CDR1 MNHEY and CDR2 SMNVEV (reference sequence). Trimming took 2 bases from V and 11 from J, leaving 12 bases between them. CDR3 length: 12 residues. In DNA form, the CDR3 reads TGTGCCAGCAGTTTAAGGGGGGGGGATGCTTTCTTT. Its translation is CASSLRGGDAFF.

The chain carries TRBV28 and TRBJ1-1; D is ambiguous. Germline V CDR1 and CDR2: MDHEN, SYDVKM. With 6 bases removed from V and 6 bases from J, the gap between germline ends came to 11 bases. This CDR3 region has 12 residues. The CDR3 loop is CASSRGRPEAFF. Here the CDR3 DNA reads TGTGCCAGCAGCCGAGGACGTCCTGAAGCTTTCTTT. The full variable domain, its missing parts supplied by reference TRBV28 and TRBJ1-1, is DVKVTQSSRYLVKRTGEKVFLECVQDMDHENMFWYRQDPGLGLRLIYFSYDVKMKEKGDIPEGYSVSREKKERFSLILESASTNQTSMYLCASSRGRPEAFFGQGTRLTVV.

The V and J genes are TRBV20-1 and TRBJ2-3; 8 bases are shared with TRBD2. This CDR3 is built from 17 residues. Unmatched junction bases numbered 12, after V lost 1 base and J lost 3 bases. Germline CDR1 DFQATT, CDR2 SNEGSKA (reference sequence). CDR3 in amino acids: CSARGPPGLGGTDTQYF. The CDR3, as DNA: TGCAGTGCTAGAGGCCCGCCGGGACTAGGGGGAACAGATACGCAGTATTTT.

The chain uses TRBV3-1 and TRBJ2-5; no reliable D call. From germline, CDR1 is LGHDT and CDR2 YNNKEL (reference sequence). Trimming left V 4 bases short and J 2 bases short, with 5 bases between. The CDR3 runs 12 residues. Written as DNA, the CDR3 is TGTGCCAGCAGCCGATTACAAGAGACCCAGTACTTC. Its protein product is CASSRLQETQYF.

The chain couples TRBV25-1 to TRBJ2-7, with D perhaps matching TRBD1 (5 bases). The CDR3 is 17 residues long. CDR1 and CDR2 (germline): MGHDK, SYGVNS. V lost 3 bases to trimming and J lost 3 bases, with 21 bases between them. The CDR3 nucleotides are TGTGCCAGCAGTGAGTTCCTTGGGCGGACACTAAACTACGAGCAGTACTTC. Encoded protein: CASSEFLGRTLNYEQYF.

The V call is TRBV7-2, the J call TRBJ2-3, with D possibly matching TRBD1 (5 bases). Trimming left V 4 bases short and J 5 bases short, with 16 bases between. CDR1 and CDR2 from the germline V gene are SGHTA and FQGNSA. The CDR3 contains 15 residues. CDR3 residues: CASSSRVYSGDTQYF. CDR3 bases: TGTGCCAGCAGCTCCAGGGTCTATAGTGGAGATACGCAGTATTTT.

V and J are TRBV19 and TRBJ2-1, with D possibly TRBD2 on 6 matching bases. The CDR3 totals 13 residues. The V end lost 7 bases, the J end lost 10 bases, and 17 bases lay between the germline ends. Germline loops: CDR1 LNHDA, CDR2 SQIVND (reference sequence). CDR3: CASKAPLAPEQFF. The CDR3, as DNA: TGTGCCAGTAAAGCCCCACTAGCTCCCGAGCAGTTCTTC. Full variable domain (rest looked up from reference TRBV19 and TRBJ2-1): DGGITQSPKYLFRKEGQNVTLSCEQNLNHDAMYWYRQDPGQGLRLIYYSQIVNDFQKGDIAEGYSVSREKKESFPLTVTSAQKNPTAFYLCASKAPLAPEQFFGPGTRLTVL.

The gene calls are TRBV21-1 and TRBJ2-4; the D call TRBD1 from the table was never checked on the DNA. TRBV21-1 is a listed pseudogene. The CDR3 is made up of 16 amino acids. The CDR3 DNA reads TGTGCCAGCAGCAGCCCCAGCGCCCGCCAAAAACTCATTCAGTACTTC. Translation gives CASSSPSARQKLIQYF.

The chain's CDR3 is CASRSGLGAGELFF. The CDR3 DNA sequence: TGTGCCAGCCGATCGGGTCTTGGGGCCGGGGAGCTGTTTTTT. The chain is built from TRBV7-3 and TRBJ2-2, with D unresolved. V was cut by 8 bases and J by 6 bases, with 16 bases left in between. CDR1 and CDR2 from the germline V gene are SGHTA and FQGTGA. This CDR3 region has 14 residues.

The chain joins TRBV10-3 to TRBJ1-1; 10 bases map to TRBD1. This CDR3 region has 18 residues. V was clipped by 6 bases and J by 1 base; unmatched bases: 14. Germline V gene lookup returns CDR1 ENHRY and CDR2 SYGVKD. In DNA, the CDR3 is TGTGCCATCAGCCCCGTGACGGGACAGGGGACGGGGAACACTGAAGCTTTCTTT. This encodes CAISPVTGQGTGNTEAFF.

The rearrangement uses TRBV19 and TRBJ2-4; D gene unclear. V lost 2 bases and J lost 1, with 6 bases in between. This CDR3 contains 14 residues. The germline CDR1 and CDR2 sequences are LNHDA and SQIVND (reference sequence). CDR3 in DNA: TGTGCCAGTAGTATACTCGGGGCCAAAAACATTCAGTACTTC. Translated: CASSILGAKNIQYF.